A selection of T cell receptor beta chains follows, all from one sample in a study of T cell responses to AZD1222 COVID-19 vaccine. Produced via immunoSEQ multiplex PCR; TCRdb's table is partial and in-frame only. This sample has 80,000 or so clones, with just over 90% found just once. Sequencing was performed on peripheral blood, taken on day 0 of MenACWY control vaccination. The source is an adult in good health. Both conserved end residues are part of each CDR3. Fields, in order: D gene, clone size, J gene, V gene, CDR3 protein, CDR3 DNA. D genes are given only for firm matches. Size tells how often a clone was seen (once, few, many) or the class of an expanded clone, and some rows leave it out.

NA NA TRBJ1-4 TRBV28 CASSLGGATNEKLFF TGTGCCAGCAGCTTGGGGGGCGCAACTAATGAAAAACTGTTTTTT
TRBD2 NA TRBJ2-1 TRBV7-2 CASSLEAGNYNEQFF TGTGCCAGCAGCTTAGAAGCGGGAAACTACAATGAGCAGTTCTTC
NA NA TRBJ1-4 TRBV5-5 CASSPMGRDEKLFF TGTGCCAGCAGCCCGATGGGGAGGGATGAAAAACTGTTTTTT
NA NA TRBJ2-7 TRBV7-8 CASSPSGTAHSEQYF TGTGCCAGCAGCCCTTCGGGGACGGCTCACAGCGAGCAGTACTTC
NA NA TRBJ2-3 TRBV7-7 CASSLLGGATDTQYF TGTGCCAGCAGCTTATTAGGGGGGGCCACAGATACGCAGTATTTT
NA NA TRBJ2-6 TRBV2 CASSESYGANVLTF TGTGCCAGCAGTGAATCGTATGGGGCCAACGTCCTGACTTTC
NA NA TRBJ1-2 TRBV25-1 CASSEGGHYGYTF TGTGCCAGCAGTGAAGGAGGTCACTATGGCTACACCTTC
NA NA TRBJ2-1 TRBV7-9 CASTPQGRPSSYNEQFF TGTGCCAGCACACCCCAGGGGCGACCGAGCTCCTACAATGAGCAGTTCTTC
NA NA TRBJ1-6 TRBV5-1 CASSLGQATNNSPLHF TGCGCCAGCAGCTTGGGACAGGCTACTAATAATTCACCCCTCCACTTT
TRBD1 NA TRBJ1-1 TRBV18 CASSPLPPGQGRTEAFF TGTGCCAGCTCACCCCTACCACCGGGACAGGGGAGAACTGAAGCTTTCTTT
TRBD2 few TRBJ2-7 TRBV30 CAWRTSGYEQYF TGTGCCTGGAGAACTAGCGGATACGAGCAGTACTTC
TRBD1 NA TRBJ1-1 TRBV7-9 CASSRGTGERNTEAFF TGTGCCAGCAGCCGAGGGACAGGGGAACGGAACACTGAAGCTTTCTTT
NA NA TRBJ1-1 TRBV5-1 CASSPSRSTEAFF TGCGCCAGCAGCCCCTCCAGGAGCACTGAAGCTTTCTTT